Presented here are 29 T cell receptor beta chains from one specimen sequenced in a study of shared clonotypes between healthy human individuals. Assay: immunoSEQ multiplex PCR; the TCRdb copy retains only in-frame clones and omits some. The sample includes roughly 1 million clones, around 82% of them seen just once. Source material: memory CD4+ T cells from PBMCs. Subset given: CD45RA-negative fraction. These receptors all come from a young man in good health. Some clones in this sample may be carry-over from other donors' samples.

CDR3 sequence (DNA): TGTGCCAGCAGCTTCCTCGGGTTTGGTACGCAGTATTTT. Amino acids: CASSFLGFGTQYF. The chain links TRBV7-6 to TRBJ2-3, with D hard to call. CDR1 and CDR2 from the germline V gene are SGHVS and FNYEAQ. This CDR3 comprises 13 residues. V lost 3 bases and J 8 bases, leaving 12 bases between the germline ends.

This clone is a singleton in its sample. The rearrangement joins TRBV7-2 to TRBJ2-7; tentative D call: TRBD2 (6 bases). The germline V gene has CDR1 SGHTA and CDR2 FQGNSA. CDR3 length equals 17 residues. V lost 0 bases to trimming and J lost 1 base, with 16 bases between them. The CDR3 spells CASSLAEGTSFSYEQYF. CDR3 sequence (DNA): TGTGCCAGCAGCTTAGCGGAGGGGACGTCCTTTTCCTACGAGCAGTACTTC. The full variable domain, rest sourced from reference TRBV7-2 and TRBJ2-7, is GAGVSQSPSNKVTEKGKDVELRCDPISGHTALYWYRQSLGQGLEFLIYFQGNSAPDKSGLPSDRFSAERTGGSVSTLTIQRTQQEDSAVYLCASSLAEGTSFSYEQYFGPGTRLTVT.

This clone was found a few times. Here the CDR3 DNA reads TGTGCCAGCAGCCCTTCGGGGCTAGCGGGCGCGTACCAAGAGACCCAGTACTTC. It is translated as CASSPSGLAGAYQETQYF. This sequence joins TRBV11-2 and TRBJ2-5, with 8 bases identical to TRBD2. In germline, CDR1 is SGHAT, CDR2 FQNNGV. This CDR3 has 18 residues. The J segment lost 0 bases and the V segment lost 5 bases, leaving 14 bases of the junction unmatched.

J is TRBJ1-1 and V is TRBV5-1; D remains ambiguous. Germline CDR1 is SGHRS and CDR2 is YFSETQ. The CDR3 runs to 13 residues. The germline V and J ends were trimmed by 4 bases and 0 bases, with 7 bases remaining between them. The CDR3, as DNA: TGCGCCAGCAGCGCCTTACTGAACACTGAAGCTTTCTTT. As protein: CASSALLNTEAFF.

J is TRBJ1-4 and V is TRBV13; D gene ambiguous. Germline V lookup: CDR1 PRHDT, CDR2 FYEKMQ (reference sequence). V was clipped by 2 bases and J by 5 bases, with 6 bases between them. There are 13 residues in the CDR3. CDR3 loop: CASSLSGNEKLFF. The CDR3 region has the DNA TGTGCCAGCAGCTTAAGTGGGAATGAAAAACTGTTTTTT.

The gene calls are TRBV7-7 and TRBJ2-2; 12 positions match TRBD2. This CDR3 spans 16 amino acids. CDR1 SSHAT and CDR2 FNYEAQ come from the germline V gene (reference sequence). V lost 5 bases to trimming and J lost 6 bases; unmatched junction nucleotides: 7. The CDR3 bases are TGTGCCAGCAGCCGCAGACTAGCGGGAGAGCCCGGGGAGCTGTTTTTT. Translation: CASSRRLAGEPGELFF.

The gene calls are TRBV6-1 and TRBJ1-1, with D possibly matching TRBD1 (5 bases). The CDR3 covers 14 residues. Deletions cut 3 bases from V and 1 base from J, with 9 bases between. Germline V gene data show CDR1 as MNHNS and CDR2 as SASEGT. The DNA of the CDR3 is TGTGCCAGCAGTGAGGGACGGAAGAACACTGAAGCTTTCTTT. Translation: CASSEGRKNTEAFF.

This clone has a single count. Germline is not matched at one junction end, which may reflect a read error. The V call is TRBV6-1, the J call TRBJ1-1; TRBD1 might be the D (6 bases). The CDR3 loop spans 16 amino acids. CDR1 is MNHNS, CDR2 SASEGT, per germline. This CDR3 reads CASREVGGASNTEAFF. The CDR3 nucleotides are TGTGCCAGCAGGGAAGTCGGGGGCGCAAGTAACACTGAAGCTTTCTTT.

The V and J genes are TRBV6-5 and TRBJ2-1; D might be TRBD1 or TRBD2, each matching 5 bases. Germline values: CDR1 MNHEY, CDR2 SVGAGI. The CDR3 runs 13 residues. V lost 5 bases to trimming and J lost 15 bases, with 20 bases between them. CDR3: CASSIATSGIRFF. In DNA, the CDR3 is TGTGCCAGCAGTATAGCGACCTCAGGGATTCGGTTCTTC.

The chain has TRBV5-5 and TRBJ1-5, with unresolved D. V lost 2 bases, J lost 2 bases, and 5 bases lay in between. This CDR3 contains 13 residues. Germline CDR1 SGHKS, CDR2 YYEKEE (reference sequence). The CDR3: CASSFYGNQPQHF. The CDR3 DNA sequence: TGTGCCAGCAGCTTCTATGGCAATCAGCCCCAGCATTTT.

In the case of this clone: Within the sample, other DNA sequences also encode this same CDR3. The V and J genes are TRBV7-3 and TRBJ2-5; a possible D gene is TRBD1 (5 bases). V gave up 0 bases and J gave up 4 bases, with 6 bases separating them. Germline V gene sequence: CDR1 SGHTA, CDR2 FQGTGA. CDR3 length: 13 amino acids. CDR3 sequence reads: CASSLTGPETQYF. The CDR3 DNA reads as TGTGCCAGCAGCTTAACGGGGCCAGAGACCCAGTACTTC.

The chain joins TRBV7-9 to TRBJ2-7, with 7 bases matching TRBD1. CDR1 is SEHNR and CDR2 is FQNEAQ in the germline V gene (reference sequence). V was clipped by 5 bases and J by 1 base; unmatched bases: 5. This CDR3 has 14 amino acids. The CDR3 region has the DNA TGTGCCAGCAGCCCAAGACAGGGTTCCTACGAGCAGTACTTC. Translated: CASSPRQGSYEQYF.

The chain links TRBV13 to TRBJ2-3; 10 bases align to TRBD2. CDR3 length equals 15 residues. The germline CDR1 and CDR2 sequences are PRHDT and FYEKMQ (reference sequence). V lost 3 bases, J lost 8 bases, and 8 bases stayed unmatched. CDR3 sequence (DNA): TGTGCCAGCAGCTTCAGCGGGAGGGCCTTACTTACGCAGTATTTT. Residues: CASSFSGRALLTQYF.

This chain joins TRBV4-1 and TRBJ2-2; D gene unclear. Trimming took 1 base from V and 1 from J, leaving 10 bases between them. The CDR3 spans 16 residues. CDR1 MGHRA and CDR2 YSYEKL come from the germline V gene. The CDR3 loop reads CASSQGLGLNTGELFF. CDR3 bases: TGCGCCAGCAGCCAAGGTCTGGGGTTGAACACCGGGGAGCTGTTTTTT.

Only one count was recorded for this clone. The rearrangement links TRBV6-1 to TRBJ1-5, with D maybe TRBD1 (6 bases). The CDR3 extends over 15 amino acids. V was pared by 6 bases and J by 6 bases, with 18 bases between. Germline CDR1 and CDR2: MNHNS and SASEGT. CDR3 loop: CASSFQQGSGQPQHF. In DNA form, the CDR3 reads TGTGCCAGCAGCTTCCAACAGGGCTCCGGTCAGCCCCAGCATTTT.

This chain connects TRBV28 to TRBJ2-3; 9 bases align to TRBD2. Trimming took 4 bases from V and 0 from J; bases not matched to a gene: 5. The CDR3 has 16 residues. Germline CDR1 and CDR2: MDHEN and SYDVKM. The DNA for the CDR3 is TGTGCCAGCAGTTCCTATAGCGGGAGCAGCACAGATACGCAGTATTTT. This gives the protein CASSSYSGSSTDTQYF.

This clone occurred once. V gene TRBV7-9 combines with J gene TRBJ2-4, with TRBD2 matching 8 bases. Germline V gives CDR1 SEHNR, CDR2 FQNEAQ (reference sequence). The CDR3 spans 14 residues. The ends lost 3 bases at V and 5 bases at J; junction bases unmatched: 3. The CDR3 protein is CASSFGGAENIQYF. DNA for the CDR3: TGTGCCAGCAGCTTCGGGGGGGCCGAAAACATTCAGTACTTC.

This sequence joins TRBV2 and TRBJ1-4; a possible D gene is TRBD1 (6 bases). V shed 6 bases and J shed 0 bases, with 11 bases lying between them. The CDR3 is 15 amino acids. The V gene's germline CDR1 is SNHLY and CDR2 FYNNEI. CDR3 protein: CASRENRATNEKLFF. Written as DNA, the CDR3 is TGTGCCAGCAGGGAGAACAGGGCAACTAATGAAAAACTGTTTTTT.

The rearrangement links TRBV6-1 to TRBJ1-1; a weak D match, TRBD1 (5 bases). The CDR3 spans 14 residues. Trimming took 5 bases from V and 4 from J, leaving 14 bases between them. The germline gives CDR1 MNHNS, CDR2 SASEGT. The CDR3 DNA reads TGTGCCAGCAGTAAAGACAGAATTGGCACTGAAGCTTTCTTT. It translates to CASSKDRIGTEAFF.

The chain couples TRBV7-3 to TRBJ1-5; 7 positions match TRBD1. CDR3 length equals 15 residues. Unmatched junction bases numbered 10, after V lost 5 bases and J lost 6 bases. Germline CDR1 is SGHTA and CDR2 is FQGTGA. The CDR3 DNA sequence: TGTGCCAGCAGCCCTCGGGACAGAAGGCCTCAGCCCCAGCATTTT. Protein product: CASSPRDRRPQPQHF.

On this clone: The sample has other DNA sequences that encode this CDR3 too. The rearrangement uses TRBV20-1 and TRBJ1-1; no clear D. The germline V gene encodes CDR1 DFQATT and CDR2 SNEGSKA (reference sequence). The V end lost 0 bases, the J end lost 7 bases, and 6 bases lay between the germline ends. The CDR3 has 11 residues. CDR3 bases: TGCAGTGCTAGAGATCGTGGTGAAGCTTTCTTT. Amino acids: CSARDRGEAFF.

V and J are TRBV7-9 and TRBJ1-2; D remains ambiguous. Trimming cost V 5 bases and J 4 bases, with 8 bases left between them. Germline V CDR1 and CDR2: SEHNR, FQNEAQ (reference sequence). This CDR3 region has 12 residues. CDR3 loop: CASSAGIYGYTF. The CDR3 DNA sequence: TGTGCCAGCAGCGCGGGGATCTATGGCTACACCTTC.

CDR3 coding DNA: TGTGCCAGCACAGGGACCTTTTATAGCAATCAGCCCCAGCATTTT. Residues: CASTGTFYSNQPQHF. This rearrangement joins TRBV2 to TRBJ1-5; D is possibly TRBD1 (5 bases). CDR1 is SNHLY, CDR2 FYNNEI, per germline. The CDR3 contains 15 residues. Trimming pared 7 bases from V and 0 bases from J, leaving 13 bases between.

This clone was detected a few times. The chain is built from TRBV6-6 and TRBJ1-2, with 7 bases identical to TRBD1. The CDR3 loop spans 13 amino acids. V shed 6 bases and J 5 bases; nucleotides not matched to a gene: 6. Looked up from germline, CDR1 is MNHNY and CDR2 is SVGAGI (reference sequence). The CDR3 is CASSRGDSYGYTF. The CDR3 DNA reads TGTGCCAGCAGCCGTGGGGACAGTTATGGCTACACCTTC.

The chain recombines TRBV2 with TRBJ1-3; 7 bases match TRBD1. The CDR3 loop spans 14 amino acids. The germline V gene encodes CDR1 SNHLY and CDR2 FYNNEI. With 6 bases clipped from V and 5 bases from J, the junction kept 7 bases outside the gene matches. The CDR3 coding sequence is TGTGCCAGCAGGCCGGAGGGACAGAGAAACACCATATATTTT. This encodes CASRPEGQRNTIYF.

The chain uses TRBV7-9 and TRBJ2-7; D gene uncertain. CDR3 length: 14 residues. Per germline, CDR1 SEHNR and CDR2 FQNEAQ (reference sequence). V shed 5 bases and J shed 0 bases, with 11 bases lying between them. CDR3 residues: CASSPRTASYEQYF. In DNA, the CDR3 is TGTGCCAGCAGCCCCCGAACAGCCTCCTACGAGCAGTACTTC.

The chain couples TRBV6-1 to TRBJ2-2; D is possibly TRBD1 or TRBD2 (6 bases each). Germline lookup yields CDR1 MNHNS and CDR2 SASEGT. V was pared by 1 base and J by 3 bases, with 12 bases between. The CDR3 is 16 amino acids. CDR3 loop: CASSEVGGGYTGELFF. CDR3 DNA sequence: TGTGCCAGCAGTGAAGTTGGAGGGGGATACACCGGGGAGCTGTTTTTT.

The chain combines TRBV11-2 with TRBJ2-5, with D perhaps TRBD1 (6 bases). V was pared by 5 bases and J by 5 bases, with 21 bases between. Germline CDR1 and CDR2: SGHAT and FQNNGV. The CDR3 has 16 residues. CDR3 loop: CASSTGRQVLRETQYF. The CDR3 DNA reads TGTGCCAGCAGCACCGGCAGACAGGTTCTACGGGAGACCCAGTACTTC.

Turning to this clone: Other DNA sequences in the same sample also yield this CDR3. The gene calls are TRBV11-3 and TRBJ2-5, with TRBD2 matching over 12 bases. V lost 5 bases to trimming and J lost 5 bases; unmatched junction nucleotides: 9. The CDR3 contains 16 residues. Germline-derived CDR1 and CDR2 are SGHNT and YENEEA. As DNA, the CDR3 is TGTGCCAGCAGCCAGGGGCTAGCGGGAGGGCCGGAGACCCAGTACTTC. Translated, it gives CASSQGLAGGPETQYF.